The 11 T cell receptor beta chains presented below share a single source sample, sequenced in a study of blood T cell repertoires in COVID-19. The data were produced by immunoSEQ multiplex PCR, yet TCRdb's version contains in-frame clones alone and is incomplete. The table shows some 120,000 clones, with over 60% occurring only once. The sequenced material came from peripheral blood. Source of these receptors: a man aged 35-49 years with active or convalescent COVID-19.

This chain connects TRBV24-1 to TRBJ1-6, with a tentative D call TRBD1 (5 bases). From germline, CDR1 is KGHDR and CDR2 SFDVKD. The CDR3 covers 17 residues. Trimming took 6 bases from V and 6 from J, leaving 20 bases between them. The CDR3 is CATSLGGGRGTNSPLHF. The CDR3 DNA follows: TGTGCCACCAGTCTCGGCGGGGGTCGAGGGACTAATTCACCCCTCCACTTT.

This clone is categorized as large. J is TRBJ1-1 and V is TRBV4-3, with D maybe TRBD1 (5 bases). The CDR3 spans 18 residues. Germline assignment: CDR1 LGHNA and CDR2 YSLEER. The V end lost 0 bases, the J end lost 1 base, and 18 bases lay between the germline ends. The DNA for the CDR3 is TGCGCCAGCAGCCAAGATCCGAACGGTTTGGGGGGGAACACTGAAGCTTTCTTT. Translated: CASSQDPNGLGGNTEAFF.

The J gene is TRBJ1-4, the V gene TRBV7-9; D ambiguous. Germline V gene data show CDR1 as SEHNR and CDR2 as FQNEAQ (reference sequence). Trimming pared 4 bases from V and 8 bases from J, leaving 14 bases between. The CDR3 totals 14 residues. CDR3 sequence: CASSSQVPSEKLFF. The CDR3 DNA is TGTGCCAGCAGCTCCCAAGTTCCGAGCGAAAAACTGTTTTTT.

This clone was seen just once. V is TRBV7-9 and J is TRBJ2-5; 10 nucleotides align to TRBD2. The ends lost 0 bases at V and 3 bases at J; junction bases unmatched: 4. The CDR3 totals 16 residues. Germline lookup yields CDR1 SEHNR and CDR2 FQNEAQ (reference sequence). In nucleotides, the CDR3 is TGTGCCAGCAGCTTAGCTTTTACTAGCGGGGAAGAGACCCAGTACTTC. It codes for CASSLAFTSGEETQYF.

V and J are TRBV14 and TRBJ1-1, with TRBD1 as a possible D gene (6 bases). V was pared by 4 bases and J by 5 bases, with 20 bases between. Germline CDR1 SGHDN, CDR2 FVKESK. The CDR3 covers 16 residues. The CDR3 protein is CASSLRVLGGVTEAFF. The CDR3 DNA sequence: TGTGCCAGCAGCCTCCGGGTCTTAGGGGGGGTGACTGAAGCTTTCTTT.

The chain couples TRBV27 to TRBJ2-3, with D possibly matching TRBD2 (6 bases). In germline, CDR1 is MNHEY, CDR2 SMNVEV (reference sequence). V was clipped by 3 bases and J by 5 bases, with 15 bases between them. The CDR3 is 15 amino acids. The CDR3 DNA sequence: TGTGCCAGCAGTTTCCCGGGACTCCGGGGAGATACGCAGTATTTT. Residues: CASSFPGLRGDTQYF.

This clone showed up just once. This chain links TRBV19 with TRBJ1-2; D unresolved. V lost 7 bases and J 0 bases, leaving 21 bases between the germline ends. Per germline, CDR1 LNHDA and CDR2 SQIVND (reference sequence). This CDR3 comprises 17 residues. The CDR3 bases are TGTGCCAGTACCCACCTCTCGAGGAGTGACTCTAACTATGGCTACACCTTC. Amino acids: CASTHLSRSDSNYGYTF.

V gene TRBV9 combines with J gene TRBJ2-3; tentative D call: TRBD2 (6 bases). Between the trimmed V and J ends, which lost 3 bases and 1 base, there was a span of 15 bases. CDR3 size: 16 residues. Germline lookup yields CDR1 SGDLS and CDR2 YYNGEE. The CDR3 sequence is CASSGPGGSRTDTQYF. CDR3 DNA sequence: TGTGCCAGCAGCGGCCCCGGAGGGTCCCGCACAGATACGCAGTATTTT.

The chain links TRBV7-2 to TRBJ2-2; D might be TRBD1 (5 bases). V lost 3 bases and J lost 3, with 11 bases in between. From germline, CDR1 is SGHTA and CDR2 FQGNSA. This CDR3 contains 15 residues. The chain's CDR3 is CASSLGDRYTGELFF. CDR3 DNA: TGTGCCAGCAGCTTGGGCGACAGATACACCGGGGAGCTGTTTTTT.

This chain connects TRBV14 to TRBJ1-1; TRBD1 agrees at 7 bases. This CDR3 comprises 15 residues. The J segment lost 2 bases and the V segment lost 6 bases, leaving 9 bases of the junction unmatched. Germline V gene lookup returns CDR1 SGHDN and CDR2 FVKESK. The CDR3 DNA follows: TGTGCCAGCAGTCCTCCTCAGGGGGTAAACACTGAAGCTTTCTTT. Residues: CASSPPQGVNTEAFF.

V is TRBV9 and J is TRBJ2-1; the match to TRBD2 covers 8 bases. V shed 4 bases, J shed 9 bases, and the junction held 12 bases outside the gene matches. Germline V CDR1 and CDR2: SGDLS, YYNGEE. CDR3 length: 15 amino acids. The DNA of the CDR3 is TGTGCCAGCAGCATCGGGGGGGCCTCCCGGAGTGAGCAGTTCTTC. Amino acids: CASSIGGASRSEQFF.